Shown below are 15 T cell receptor beta chains from a single sample sequenced in a study of T cell responses to AZD1222 COVID-19 vaccine. The table came from immunoSEQ multiplex PCR; TCRdb's copy has only in-frame clones and leaves some out. Altogether about 93,000 clones are present, 89% being singletons, with the ten largest covering about 2.8%. The source was peripheral blood, collected on day 0 of MenACWY control vaccination. The receptors come from an adult in good health.

This clone was detected a few times. J is TRBJ2-7 and V is TRBV11-2; the match to TRBD1 covers 10 bases. Looked up from germline, CDR1 is SGHAT and CDR2 is FQNNGV. The CDR3 runs 19 residues. The V gene end was trimmed by 5 bases and the J gene end by 3 bases; junction bases not matched to a gene: 19. The CDR3 coding sequence is TGTGCCAGCAGCACTCCCGGGACAGGGGCCCTAGGGGGGCTCTACGAGCAGTACTTC. It specifies CASSTPGTGALGGLYEQYF.

This clone was seen a single time. V gene TRBV7-2 combines with J gene TRBJ2-2, with 14 bases that match TRBD2. Per germline, CDR1 SGHTA and CDR2 FQGNSA. The CDR3 totals 19 residues. The ends lost 5 bases at V and 4 bases at J; junction bases unmatched: 12. The CDR3 DNA follows: TGTGCCAGCAGCCGGACTGGACTAGCGGGGGGCAGGGGCACCGGGGAGCTGTTTTTT. Translation gives CASSRTGLAGGRGTGELFF. The whole variable domain, filled in from reference TRBV7-2 and TRBJ2-2, reads GAGVSQSPSNKVTEKGKDVELRCDPISGHTALYWYRQSLGQGLEFLIYFQGNSAPDKSGLPSDRFSAERTGGSVSTLTIQRTQQEDSAVYLCASSRTGLAGGRGTGELFFGEGSRLTVL.

This clone was counted once. This chain joins TRBV10-2 and TRBJ2-5; D is possibly TRBD2 (5 bases). CDR3 size: 12 residues. In germline, CDR1 is WSHSY, CDR2 SAAADI. Between the trimmed V and J ends, which lost 5 bases and 5 bases, there was a span of 9 bases. For the CDR3, the DNA is TGCGCCAGCAGTCGGACTGGGGAGACCCAGTACTTC. Amino acids: CASSRTGETQYF.

The J gene is TRBJ1-2, the V gene TRBV12-3 or TRBV12-4, with D unclear. V was cut by 5 bases and J by 1 base, with 8 bases left in between. The CDR3 covers 13 residues. CDR3 sequence: CASSQTYNYGYTF. In DNA form, the CDR3 reads TGTGCCAGCAGTCAGACATATAACTATGGCTACACCTTC.

The chain uses TRBV6-1 and TRBJ2-2; D could derive from TRBD1 or TRBD2 (5 bases each). V was trimmed by 5 bases and J by 5 bases, leaving 6 bases between them. CDR1 MNHNS and CDR2 SASEGT come from the germline V gene. There are 12 residues in the CDR3. DNA of the CDR3: TGTGCCAGCAGTTGGGGGACCGGGGAGCTGTTTTTT. This sequence encodes CASSWGTGELFF.

The chain recombines TRBV19 with TRBJ2-1, with TRBD2 identical over 11 bases. Germline assignment: CDR1 LNHDA and CDR2 SQIVND (reference sequence). There are 17 residues in the CDR3. J gave up 4 bases and V 2 bases, and 7 bases lay outside the gene matches. This CDR3 is CASSIWLAGGDYNEQFF. The CDR3 nucleotides read TGTGCCAGTAGTATATGGCTAGCGGGGGGAGATTACAATGAGCAGTTCTTC.

The rearrangement links TRBV30 to TRBJ2-7, with 8 bases matching TRBD2. Germline-derived CDR1 and CDR2 are GTSNPN and SVGIG (reference sequence). V lost 3 bases and J lost 0; bases outside the gene matches: 16. The CDR3 sequence is 18 residues long. For the CDR3, the DNA is TGTGCCTGGAGATTAGGGTCCCACTTAGCGGGGAGCTCCTACGAGCAGTACTTC. Its translation is CAWRLGSHLAGSSYEQYF. The full variable domain, in which reference TRBV30 and TRBJ2-7 provide the parts outside the CDR3, is SQTIHQWPATLVQPVGSPLSLECTVEGTSNPNLYWYRQAAGRGLQLLFYSVGIGQISSEVPQNLSASRPQDRQFILSSKKLLLSDSGFYLCAWRLGSHLAGSSYEQYFGPGTRLTVT.

V is TRBV3-1 (or the pseudogene TRBV3-2) and J is TRBJ2-7; 12 bases agree with TRBD2. The germline V gene encodes CDR1 LGHDT and CDR2 YNNKEL (reference sequence). V gave up 2 bases and J gave up 3 bases; unmatched junction bases: 2. The CDR3 consists of 15 residues. The CDR3 nucleotides read TGTGCCAGCAGCCAACTGACTAGCGGGGGCTACGAGCAGTACTTC. The encoded protein is CASSQLTSGGYEQYF.

This chain uses TRBV6-4 with TRBJ2-3; TRBD1 aligns across 7 bases. The CDR3 runs 14 residues. Per germline, CDR1 MRHNA and CDR2 SNTAGT. The ends lost 6 bases at V and 2 bases at J; junction bases unmatched: 5. DNA of the CDR3: TGTGCCAGCAGCCAGGGACAGTTCACAGATACGCAGTATTTT. Translated: CASSQGQFTDTQYF.

The V gene is TRBV2, the J gene TRBJ1-6; 7 nucleotides line up with TRBD1. Germline V CDR1 and CDR2: SNHLY, FYNNEI. The CDR3 spans 17 residues. The ends lost 7 bases at V and 8 bases at J; junction bases unmatched: 17. CDR3 nucleotide sequence: TGTGCCAGCAATGGGGTGCGTAGGACAGGTGGTTATTCACCCCTCCACTTT. Translation gives CASNGVRRTGGYSPLHF.

The CDR3 spells CASRSTRGASSGNTIYF. CDR3 bases: TGTGCCAGCAGATCTACACGGGGCGCCAGCTCTGGAAACACCATATATTTT. V usage is TRBV3-1 (or the pseudogene TRBV3-2) and J usage is TRBJ1-3; D perhaps matches TRBD1 (5 bases). CDR3 length: 17 residues. The ends were cut back, 6 bases at V and 0 bases at J, with 18 bases in the middle. Looked up from germline, CDR1 is LGHDT and CDR2 is YNNKEL (reference sequence).

J is TRBJ2-7 and V is TRBV7-9; tentative D call: TRBD2 (6 bases). The CDR3 contains 16 residues. V was pared by 1 base and J by 0 bases, with 13 bases between. The germline V gene has CDR1 SEHNR and CDR2 FQNEAQ (reference sequence). Written as DNA, the CDR3 is TGTGCCAGCAGCTTAGTAGGCGGGGAAAGCTCCTACGAGCAGTACTTC. This codes for CASSLVGGESSYEQYF.

The rearrangement joins TRBV29-1 to TRBJ1-1; no firm D call. CDR3 length: 14 amino acids. Germline loops: CDR1 SQVTM, CDR2 ANQGSEA. The V gene lost 8 bases and the J gene lost 0 bases, with 16 bases spanning the gap. CDR3 sequence reads: CSFMDHIMNTEAFF. CDR3 coding DNA: TGCAGCTTCATGGACCACATTATGAACACTGAAGCTTTCTTT.

The rearrangement links TRBV10-3 to TRBJ1-2, with a possible D match to TRBD1 (6 bases). The CDR3 loop spans 15 amino acids. The V end was cut by 3 bases, the J end by 1 base, with 12 bases between. Germline V gene sequence: CDR1 ENHRY, CDR2 SYGVKD. CDR3 bases: TGTGCCATCAGTGAAACAGGGTTAGGTAACTATGGCTACACCTTC. Encoded protein: CAISETGLGNYGYTF.

The chain uses TRBV5-5 and TRBJ1-1; D uncertain. The CDR3 totals 13 residues. CDR1 is SGHKS and CDR2 is YYEKEE in the germline V gene (reference sequence). Trimming pared 4 bases from V and 0 bases from J, leaving 7 bases between. In nucleotides, the CDR3 is TGTGCCAGCAGCCCTAGTTTGAACACTGAAGCTTTCTTT. This sequence encodes CASSPSLNTEAFF. The whole variable domain, remainder taken from reference TRBV5-5 and TRBJ1-1, is DAGVTQSPTHLIKTRGQQVTLRCSPISGHKSVSWYQQVLGQGPQFIFQYYEKEERGRGNFPDRFSARQFPNYSSELNVNALLLGDSALYLCASSPSLNTEAFFGQGTRLTVV.